This TCR beta chain comes out of a study of identical twins. The CDR3 has 15 residues. In germline, CDR1 is MDHEN, CDR2 SYDVKM. J gave up 4 bases and V 3 bases, and 8 bases lay outside the gene matches. This clonotype was observed a few times. TCRdb reanalysed the 5' RACE reads using MiXCR and keeps one entry per CDR3 protein. Here the sample spans approximately 530,000 distinct CDR3 sequences, about a fifth being singletons. Separately, the same data were catalogued under a study of yellow fever vaccine responses in identical twins.

This sequence joins TRBV28 and TRBJ2-5; 7 positions agree with TRBD1. This clonotype was sampled from a woman between 18 and 30 years old in good health. Input material: CD4+ T cells sorted from blood. The CDR3 reads CASSFGDRARETQYF. The CDR3 DNA follows: TGTGCCAGCAGTTTTGGAGACAGGGCTCGAGAGACCCAGTACTTC.